The next 6 T cell receptor beta chains were all read from a single sample in a study of T cells after somatic rescue of genetic block. Method: immunoSEQ multiplex PCR; TCRdb's copy keeps in-frame clones and lacks some. This sample has tens of thousands of clones, with 85% to 95% found just once. The sequenced sample was peripheral blood mononuclear cells (PBMCs). These receptor sequences come from a man in his forties.

The chain is built from TRBV4-3 and TRBJ2-2, with 7 bases aligning to TRBD2. The V gene end was trimmed by 3 bases and the J gene end by 1 base; junction bases not matched to a gene: 5. The CDR3 has 16 residues. CDR1 LGHNA and CDR2 YSLEER come from the germline V gene. The chain's CDR3 is CASSQAGLGNTGELFF. CDR3 in DNA: TGCGCCAGCAGCCAGGCCGGACTAGGGAACACCGGGGAGCTGTTTTTT.

The V and J genes are TRBV18 and TRBJ1-4; D call uncertain. V was pared by 2 bases and J by 0 bases, with 4 bases between. The CDR3 loop spans 14 amino acids. The germline gives CDR1 KGHSH, CDR2 LQKENI. CDR3 coding DNA: TGTGCCAGCTCACCAGACTCAACTAATGAAAAACTGTTTTTT. Amino acids: CASSPDSTNEKLFF.

This chain connects TRBV5-8 to TRBJ1-1; D is uncertain. From germline, CDR1 is SGHTS and CDR2 YDEGEE. The CDR3 runs to 15 residues. The V end was cut by 3 bases, the J end by 5 bases, with 17 bases between. Here the CDR3 reads CASSWTTRPGTEAFF. The CDR3 DNA sequence: TGTGCCAGCAGCTGGACTACACGCCCGGGAACTGAAGCTTTCTTT.

The chain links TRBV5-8 to TRBJ2-6; D gene ambiguous. Germline V gives CDR1 SGHTS, CDR2 YDEGEE. This CDR3 region has 14 residues. Trimming removed 6 bases from V and 0 bases from J, with 7 bases in between. CDR3 coding DNA: TGTGCCAGCACCTCCAGCTCTGGGGCCAACGTCCTGACTTTC. Encoded protein: CASTSSSGANVLTF.

The CDR3 spells CASSPPSGGAYGYTF. The CDR3 DNA is TGTGCCAGCTCACCACCGTCAGGGGGGGCTTATGGCTACACCTTC. The rearrangement uses TRBV18 and TRBJ1-2, with TRBD1 matching over 7 bases. Germline lookup yields CDR1 KGHSH and CDR2 LQKENI. J lost 5 bases, V lost 0 bases, and 6 bases had no gene match. CDR3 length: 15 amino acids.

The chain joins TRBV9 to TRBJ1-1; TRBD1 might be the D (5 bases). Deletions cut 4 bases from V and 1 base from J, with 14 bases between. From germline, CDR1 is SGDLS and CDR2 YYNGEE. The CDR3 consists of 15 residues. CDR3 sequence (DNA): TGTGCCAGCAGCCTCACCGGGACCTCGAACACTGAAGCTTTCTTT. Encoded protein: CASSLTGTSNTEAFF.